A selection of T cell receptor beta chains follows, all from one sample in a study of CD8 T cells in Susac syndrome. TCRdb re-called the immunoSEQ multiplex PCR reads through MiXCR, storing one row per CDR3 protein. The sample holds roughly 170,000 distinct CDR3 sequences, around 93% seen once. What was sequenced was CD4+ T cells from PBMCs. These receptors were collected from a human donor with multiple sclerosis. The CDR3 runs from the conserved cysteine through the conserved F or W. The D gene is left open where the match is weak. Clone size is not always given. Where it is, it says once, few, many or a class for expanded clones.

clone size,V gene,D gene,J gene,CDR3 protein,CDR3 DNA
-,TRBV9,-,TRBJ2-1,CASSVAPTGRLNEQFF,TGTGCCAGCAGCGTAGCTCCGACTGGGAGACTAAATGAGCAGTTCTTC
-,TRBV11-2,-,TRBJ2-2,CASSLAGGGRTGELFF,TGTGCCAGCAGCTTAGCGGGCGGGGGCAGGACCGGGGAGCTGTTTTTT
-,TRBV2,-,TRBJ2-1,CASGKRLAAEQFF,TGTGCCAGCGGTAAACGCCTAGCCGCTGAGCAGTTCTTC
-,TRBV11-2,TRBD2,TRBJ2-7,CASSLGGGLSPEGTSGSYEQYF,TGTGCCAGCAGCTTAGGGGGAGGTCTGAGCCCGGAGGGGACTAGCGGGAGCTACGAGCAGTACTTC
-,TRBV28,-,TRBJ2-1,CASSSTSGANEQFF,TGTGCCAGCAGTTCAACATCGGGGGCAAATGAGCAGTTCTTC
-,TRBV19,-,TRBJ2-7,CATRTADYFSYEQYF,TGTGCCACCAGGACAGCAGATTACTTTTCCTACGAGCAGTACTTC
-,TRBV2,TRBD2,TRBJ2-1,CASGVPSGYNEQFF,TGTGCCAGTGGGGTACCTAGCGGATACAATGAGCAGTTCTTC
-,TRBV28,-,TRBJ1-1,CASSFWGGNTEAFF,TGTGCCAGCAGTTTCTGGGGGGGGAACACTGAAGCTTTCTTT
-,TRBV2,-,TRBJ1-5,CASSGPGGRSNQPQHF,TGTGCCAGCAGTGGACCGGGGGGTCGAAGCAATCAGCCCCAGCATTTT
once,TRBV10-3,TRBD2,TRBJ2-5,CAISESVLAGGETQYF,TGTGCCATCAGTGAGTCGGTCCTAGCGGGAGGAGAGACCCAGTACTTC
-,TRBV2,-,TRBJ2-1,CASSEGSRGEQFF,TGTGCCAGCAGTGAGGGCTCCCGAGGTGAGCAGTTCTTC
few,TRBV6-6,TRBD2,TRBJ2-7,CASSYSASGSYEQYF,TGTGCCAGCAGTTACTCGGCTAGCGGCTCCTACGAGCAGTACTTC
few,TRBV11-1,TRBD2,TRBJ2-5,CASSTSGQGTQYF,TGTGCCAGCTCGACTAGCGGACAAGGAACCCAGTACTTC
-,TRBV15,-,TRBJ1-5,CATSREVGGNQPQHF,TGTGCCACCAGCAGGGAGGTCGGGGGCAATCAGCCCCAGCATTTT
-,TRBV6-5,-,TRBJ1-2,CASTLDAGVGGYTF,TGTGCCAGCACCCTGGACGCAGGGGTCGGTGGCTACACCTTC
-,TRBV7-9,TRBD1,TRBJ1-4,CASNHDRGGLFF,TGTGCCAGCAACCATGACAGGGGAGGACTGTTTTTT
-,TRBV9,TRBD2,TRBJ2-3,CASSVDLGGLAGGDTQYF,TGTGCCAGCAGCGTAGATTTAGGTGGACTAGCGGGGGGGGATACGCAGTATTTT
-,TRBV28,-,TRBJ1-1,CASSLLAQGEAFF,TGTGCCAGCAGCCTTCTGGCCCAGGGGGAAGCTTTCTTT